The 18 T cell receptor beta chains presented below share a single source sample, sequenced in a study of cytotoxic CD8 clonotypes in ibrutinib-treated CLL. Sequencing used immunoSEQ multiplex PCR; TCRdb keeps in-frame clones, though not all of them. The sample lists about 45,000 clones, approximately 70% occurring once. Source: PBMCs, taken after 24 months of ibrutinib treatment. These receptors were obtained from a human donor with chronic lymphocytic leukemia.

This chain links TRBV5-4 with TRBJ1-2, with 8 bases aligning to TRBD1. The CDR3 extends over 16 amino acids. V gave up 0 bases and J gave up 3 bases; unmatched junction bases: 7. Per germline, CDR1 SGHNT and CDR2 YYREEE (reference sequence). CDR3 sequence: CASSLGGGTGHYGYTF. The CDR3 DNA follows: TGTGCCAGCAGCTTGGGTGGCGGGACAGGCCACTATGGCTACACCTTC.

V and J are TRBV25-1 and TRBJ2-1; D is uncertain. V lost 1 base, J lost 0 bases, and 7 bases lay in between. The CDR3 loop spans 15 amino acids. Germline CDR1 MGHDK, CDR2 SYGVNS. The CDR3 loop is CASSEWSASYNEQFF. The CDR3 coding sequence is TGTGCCAGCAGTGAATGGTCAGCCTCCTACAATGAGCAGTTCTTC.

The gene calls are TRBV7-8 and TRBJ2-1; no clear D. This CDR3 has 13 amino acids. Trimming cost V 4 bases and J 10 bases, with 14 bases left between them. In germline, CDR1 is SGHVS, CDR2 FQNEAQ. The chain's CDR3 is CASSSAPMREQFF. The CDR3 nucleotides are TGTGCCAGCAGCTCCGCCCCAATGAGGGAGCAGTTCTTC.

The chain has TRBV29-1 and TRBJ2-5, with D hard to call. Trimming shortened V by 7 bases and J by 5 bases, and 14 bases separated the two germline ends. This CDR3 is built from 12 residues. Germline lookup yields CDR1 SQVTM and CDR2 ANQGSEA. The CDR3 coding sequence is TGCAGCGCTCTCTCGGCCAGGGAGACCCAGTACTTC. This codes for CSALSARETQYF.

In this sample, this clone turned up a few times. The rearrangement uses TRBV2 and TRBJ1-2, with D unresolved. CDR1 SNHLY and CDR2 FYNNEI come from the germline V gene. The length of the CDR3 is 12 residues. Trimming removed 8 bases at V and 4 bases at J, with 11 bases between. Here the CDR3 DNA reads TGTGCCAGCGGAGAGGCCATCTATGGCTACACCTTC. Its protein product is CASGEAIYGYTF. The full variable domain, with the rest looked up from reference TRBV2 and TRBJ1-2, is EPEVTQTPSHQVTQMGQEVILRCVPISNHLYFYWYRQILGQKVEFLVSFYNNEISEKSEIFDDQFSVERPDGSNFTLKIRSTKLEDSAMYFCASGEAIYGYTFGSGTRLTVV.

The chain has TRBV18 and TRBJ1-2; possible D gene TRBD1, 5 bases. Germline V gene lookup returns CDR1 KGHSH and CDR2 LQKENI. The CDR3 is 13 residues long. V gave up 3 bases and J gave up 6 bases, with 11 bases separating them. The CDR3 spells CASSPVGGDGYTF. The DNA of the CDR3 is TGTGCCAGCTCACCCGTTGGAGGGGATGGCTACACCTTC.

The J gene is TRBJ2-5, the V gene TRBV11-2; TRBD2 aligns across 9 bases. Looked up from germline, CDR1 is SGHAT and CDR2 is FQNNGV. V was clipped by 1 base and J by 6 bases; unmatched bases: 12. CDR3 size: 17 residues. CDR3 protein: CASSLGLAGLITKTQYF. Written as DNA, the CDR3 is TGTGCCAGCAGCTTAGGGCTAGCGGGGTTAATAACGAAGACCCAGTACTTC.

The V and J genes are TRBV5-1 and TRBJ1-4, with D unclear. Trimming pared 0 bases from V and 6 bases from J, leaving 12 bases between. Germline V gene sequence: CDR1 SGHRS, CDR2 YFSETQ. CDR3 length: 15 amino acids. The CDR3 region has the DNA TGCGCCAGCAGCTTGGGACCAACAGAACATGAAAAACTGTTTTTT. This codes for CASSLGPTEHEKLFF.

This chain uses TRBV5-1 with TRBJ2-1; D gene unclear. CDR1 is SGHRS, CDR2 YFSETQ, per germline. The CDR3 is made up of 12 amino acids. V lost 1 base to trimming and J lost 5 bases, with 4 bases between them. CDR3 coding DNA: TGCGCCAGCAGCTTGTATGACAATGAGCAGTTCTTC. Protein product: CASSLYDNEQFF. Full variable domain (missing parts from reference TRBV5-1 and TRBJ2-1): KAGVTQTPRYLIKTRGQQVTLSCSPISGHRSVSWYQQTPGQGLQFLFEYFSETQRNKGNFPGRFSGRQFSNSRSEMNVSTLELGDSALYLCASSLYDNEQFFGPGTRLTVL.

This clone has just one count. The V call is TRBV6-5, the J call TRBJ2-3; D is ambiguous. Trimming took off 4 bases at V and 7 bases at J, with 9 bases between the two ends. CDR3 length: 12 residues. CDR1 MNHEY and CDR2 SVGAGI come from the germline V gene. The CDR3 is CASSSRTNTQYF. The DNA for the CDR3 is TGTGCCAGCAGTTCTCGAACGAATACGCAGTATTTT.

This clone was detected a few times. The chain carries TRBV5-1 and TRBJ2-5, with 9 bases lining up with TRBD1. The CDR3 has 17 residues. The ends lost 4 bases at V and 4 bases at J; junction bases unmatched: 14. Germline V lookup: CDR1 SGHRS, CDR2 YFSETQ. CDR3 region: CASSRTGGEIGRETQYF. The CDR3 DNA follows: TGCGCCAGCAGCCGAACAGGGGGCGAGATCGGACGAGAGACCCAGTACTTC.

The chain uses TRBV6-1 and TRBJ2-7, with D perhaps matching TRBD2 (6 bases). The CDR3 runs to 12 residues. From germline, CDR1 is MNHNS and CDR2 SASEGT. V lost 7 bases, J lost 2 bases, and 9 bases lay in between. DNA for the CDR3: TGTGCCAGCACCAGGGAGGCCTACGAGCAGTACTTC. Translated, it gives CASTREAYEQYF.

This clone was found once. The chain couples TRBV14 to TRBJ2-7; D call uncertain. V dropped 1 base and J dropped 2 bases, with 12 bases sitting between them. CDR1 and CDR2 from the germline V gene are SGHDN and FVKESK. The CDR3 extends over 15 amino acids. CDR3 region: CASSQGTGFPYEQYF. CDR3 sequence (DNA): TGTGCCAGCAGCCAAGGCACGGGCTTTCCCTACGAGCAGTACTTC.

V gene TRBV30 combines with J gene TRBJ1-1; no clear D. The V and J ends lost 1 base and 6 bases respectively, with 12 bases between them. This CDR3 contains 13 residues. Germline values: CDR1 GTSNPN, CDR2 SVGIG (reference sequence). Here the CDR3 reads CAWSALSGAEAFF. In DNA form, the CDR3 reads TGTGCCTGGAGTGCCCTTTCGGGTGCTGAAGCTTTCTTT.

This clone was counted many times. The V gene is TRBV19, the J gene TRBJ2-7; 7 nucleotides align to TRBD1. CDR1 is LNHDA and CDR2 is SQIVND in the germline V gene (reference sequence). The length of the CDR3 is 15 residues. With 6 bases clipped from V and 2 bases from J, the junction kept 10 bases outside the gene matches. CDR3 bases: TGTGCCAGTAGCACCCTCTTCGGACAGGCCTACGAGCAGTACTTC. Translated, it gives CASSTLFGQAYEQYF.

The chain is built from TRBV5-1 and TRBJ2-1; D call uncertain. V was shortened by 0 bases and J by 2 bases, with 9 bases between the two germline ends. From germline, CDR1 is SGHRS and CDR2 YFSETQ. CDR3 length: 15 residues. In nucleotides, the CDR3 is TGCGCCAGCAGCTTGGCGGGTCTGACCTACAATGAGCAGTTCTTC. Its translation: CASSLAGLTYNEQFF.

This clone occurred many times. V usage is TRBV6-1 and J usage is TRBJ2-7, with a weak D call TRBD2 (6 bases). The CDR3 is 13 amino acids. Germline lookup yields CDR1 MNHNS and CDR2 SASEGT. Between the trimmed V and J ends, which lost 11 bases and 3 bases, there was a span of 17 bases. For the CDR3, the DNA is TGTGCCGGGGGACTGGGTAACCTCTACGAGCAGTACTTC. Translating it yields CAGGLGNLYEQYF.

This clone was found once. The chain recombines TRBV10-3 with TRBJ2-1; 9 bases line up with TRBD2. The CDR3 length is 16 residues. Germline trimming cut 4 bases from V and 0 bases from J; bases unmatched to any gene: 4. Germline values: CDR1 ENHRY, CDR2 SYGVKD. In DNA form, the CDR3 reads TGTGCCATCAGTGGGATAGCGGGGGCCTCCTACAATGAGCAGTTCTTC. Protein: CAISGIAGASYNEQFF.